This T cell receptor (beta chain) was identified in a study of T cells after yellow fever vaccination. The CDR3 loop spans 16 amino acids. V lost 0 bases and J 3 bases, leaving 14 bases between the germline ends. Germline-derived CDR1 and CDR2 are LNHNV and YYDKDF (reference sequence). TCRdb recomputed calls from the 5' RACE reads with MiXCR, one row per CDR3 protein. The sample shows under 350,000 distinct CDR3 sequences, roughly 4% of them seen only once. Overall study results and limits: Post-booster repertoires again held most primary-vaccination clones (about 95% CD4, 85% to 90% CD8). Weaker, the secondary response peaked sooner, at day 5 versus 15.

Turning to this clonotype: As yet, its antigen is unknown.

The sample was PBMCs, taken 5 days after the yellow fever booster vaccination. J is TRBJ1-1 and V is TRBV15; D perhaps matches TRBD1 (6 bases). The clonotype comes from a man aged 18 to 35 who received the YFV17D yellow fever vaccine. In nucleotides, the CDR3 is TGTGCCACCAGCAGAGATTTGGGGGCGAGGCACACTGAAGCTTTCTTT. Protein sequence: CATSRDLGARHTEAFF.